This TCR beta chain came from a study of blood T cell repertoires in COVID-19. Study information: COVID-19 samples, acute and convalescent, were from the United States, Italy and Spain. From T cells, B-cell-depleted T cells, or PBMCs came the material, which was cDNA or gDNA.

This CDR3 spans 18 amino acids. CDR1 and CDR2 (germline): LGHDT, YNNKEL (reference sequence). V shed 1 base and J shed 8 bases, with 24 bases lying between them. As processed by the authors: Cell counts per sample came from amplifying reference gene primers. Method: immunoSEQ multiplex PCR; TCRdb's copy keeps in-frame clones and lacks some. The V and J calls and clone size are taken from that table; D and trimming were inferred from the DNA. This table holds about 320,000 clones, 89% found once. The sample taken for sequencing was PBMCs or T cells enriched from blood (not recorded which). This receptor was identified in a man in his sixties who had recovered from COVID-19. This chain joins TRBV3-1 (or the pseudogene TRBV3-2) and TRBJ2-1; maybe TRBD1 (7 bases). CDR3 in amino acids: CASSQAEGASGIGDEQFF. The CDR3 nucleotides are TGTGCCAGCAGCCAAGCGGAGGGGGCGTCAGGGATTGGCGATGAGCAGTTCTTC.